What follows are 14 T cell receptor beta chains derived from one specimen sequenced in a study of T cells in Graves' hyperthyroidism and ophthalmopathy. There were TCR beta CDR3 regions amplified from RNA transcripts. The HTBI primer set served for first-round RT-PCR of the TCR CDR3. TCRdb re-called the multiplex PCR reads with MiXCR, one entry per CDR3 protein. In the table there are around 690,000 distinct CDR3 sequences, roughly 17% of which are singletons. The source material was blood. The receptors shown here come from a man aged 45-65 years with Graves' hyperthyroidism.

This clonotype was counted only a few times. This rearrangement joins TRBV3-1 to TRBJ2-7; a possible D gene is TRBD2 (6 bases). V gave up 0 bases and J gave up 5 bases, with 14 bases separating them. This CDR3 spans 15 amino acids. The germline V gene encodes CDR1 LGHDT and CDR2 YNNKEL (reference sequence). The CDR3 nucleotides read TGTGCCAGCAGCCAAGATATAAGGGGCGGGGACGAGCAGTACTTC. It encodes CASSQDIRGGDEQYF.

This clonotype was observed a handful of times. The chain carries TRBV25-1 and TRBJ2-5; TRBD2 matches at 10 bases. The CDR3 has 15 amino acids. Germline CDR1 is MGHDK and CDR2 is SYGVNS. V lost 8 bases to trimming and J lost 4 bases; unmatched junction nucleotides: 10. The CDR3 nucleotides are TGTGCCAGCGCTCGGCCCAGACTAGCGGGAGAGACCCAGTACTTC. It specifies CASARPRLAGETQYF.

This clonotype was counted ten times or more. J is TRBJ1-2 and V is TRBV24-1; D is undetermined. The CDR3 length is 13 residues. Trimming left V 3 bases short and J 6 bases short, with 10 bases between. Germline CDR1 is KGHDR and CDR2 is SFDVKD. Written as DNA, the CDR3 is TGTGCCACCAGTGATGGCTCTTTCGATGGCTACACCTTC. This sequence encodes CATSDGSFDGYTF.

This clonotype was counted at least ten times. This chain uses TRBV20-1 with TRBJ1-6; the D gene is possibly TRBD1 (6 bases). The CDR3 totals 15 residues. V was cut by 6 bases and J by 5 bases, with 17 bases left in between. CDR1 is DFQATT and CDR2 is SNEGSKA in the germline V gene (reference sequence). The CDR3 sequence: CSARPRTANNSPLHF. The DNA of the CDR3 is TGCAGTGCCCGCCCCAGGACAGCGAATAATTCACCCCTCCACTTT.

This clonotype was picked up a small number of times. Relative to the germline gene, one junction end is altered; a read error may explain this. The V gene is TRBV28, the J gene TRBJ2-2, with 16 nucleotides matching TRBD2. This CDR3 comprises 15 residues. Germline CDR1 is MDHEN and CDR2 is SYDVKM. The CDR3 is CASSWGLAGGRELSF. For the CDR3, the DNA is TGTGCCAGCAGCTGGGGACTAGCGGGAGGGCGGGAGCTGTCTTTT.

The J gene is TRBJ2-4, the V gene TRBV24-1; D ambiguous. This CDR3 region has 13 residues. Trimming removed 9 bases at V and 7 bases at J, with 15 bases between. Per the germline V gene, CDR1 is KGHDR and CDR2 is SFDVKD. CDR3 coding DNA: TGTGCCACCCTCGACCCAGATTTCAACATTCAGTACTTC. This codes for CATLDPDFNIQYF.

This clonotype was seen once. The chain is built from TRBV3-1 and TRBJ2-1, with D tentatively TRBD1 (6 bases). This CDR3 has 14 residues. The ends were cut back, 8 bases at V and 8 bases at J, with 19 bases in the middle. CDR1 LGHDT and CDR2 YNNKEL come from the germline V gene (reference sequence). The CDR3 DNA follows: TGTGCCAGCTCTAGGGGATTTGGGGGCGATGAGCAGTTCTTC. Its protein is CASSRGFGGDEQFF.

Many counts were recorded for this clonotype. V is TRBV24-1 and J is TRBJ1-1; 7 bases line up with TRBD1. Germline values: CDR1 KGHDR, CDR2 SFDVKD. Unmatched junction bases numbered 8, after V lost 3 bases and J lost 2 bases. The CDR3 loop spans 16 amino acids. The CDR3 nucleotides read TGTGCCACCAGTGATCCTCCGGACAGGTTAAACACTGAAGCTTTCTTT. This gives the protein CATSDPPDRLNTEAFF.

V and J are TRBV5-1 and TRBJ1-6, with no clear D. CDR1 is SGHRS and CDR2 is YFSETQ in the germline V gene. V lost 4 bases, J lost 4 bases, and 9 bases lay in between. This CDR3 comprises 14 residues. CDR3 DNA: TGCGCCAGCAGCACGGACGGATATAATTCACCCCTCCACTTT. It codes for CASSTDGYNSPLHF.

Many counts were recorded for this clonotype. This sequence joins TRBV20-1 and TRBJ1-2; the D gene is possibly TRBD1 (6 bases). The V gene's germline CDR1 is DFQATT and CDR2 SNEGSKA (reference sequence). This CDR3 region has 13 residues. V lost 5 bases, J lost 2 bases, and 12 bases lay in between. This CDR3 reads CSAVGQGNYGYTF. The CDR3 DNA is TGCAGTGCTGTGGGGCAGGGGAACTATGGCTACACCTTC.

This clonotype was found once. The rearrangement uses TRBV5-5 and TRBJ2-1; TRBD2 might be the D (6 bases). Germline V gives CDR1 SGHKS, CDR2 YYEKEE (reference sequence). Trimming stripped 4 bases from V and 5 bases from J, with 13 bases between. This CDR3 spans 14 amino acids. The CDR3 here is CASSLGLDHNEQFF. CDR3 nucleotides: TGTGCCAGCAGCCTGGGACTCGACCACAATGAGCAGTTCTTC. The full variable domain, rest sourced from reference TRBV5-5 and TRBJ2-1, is DAGVTQSPTHLIKTRGQQVTLRCSPISGHKSVSWYQQVLGQGPQFIFQYYEKEERGRGNFPDRFSARQFPNYSSELNVNALLLGDSALYLCASSLGLDHNEQFFGPGTRLTVL.

The CDR3 protein is CAISFQGPSDTQYF. CDR3 in DNA: TGTGCCATCAGCTTTCAGGGTCCGTCAGATACGCAGTATTTT. This chain connects TRBV10-3 to TRBJ2-3; D may be TRBD1 (5 bases). The CDR3 covers 14 residues. CDR1 is ENHRY and CDR2 is SYGVKD in the germline V gene. Trimming shortened V by 6 bases and J by 4 bases, and 14 bases separated the two germline ends.

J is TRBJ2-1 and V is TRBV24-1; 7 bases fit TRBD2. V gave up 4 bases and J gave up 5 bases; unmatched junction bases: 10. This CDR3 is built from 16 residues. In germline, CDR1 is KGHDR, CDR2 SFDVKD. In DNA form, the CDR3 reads TGTGCCACCAGTGAGGCTAGCGGAGGGGTTCACAATGAGCAGTTCTTC. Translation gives CATSEASGGVHNEQFF.

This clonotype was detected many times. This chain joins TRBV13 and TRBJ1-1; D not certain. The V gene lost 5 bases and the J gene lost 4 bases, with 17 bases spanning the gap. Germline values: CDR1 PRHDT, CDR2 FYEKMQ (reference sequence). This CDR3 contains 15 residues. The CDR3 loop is CASSADFGWSTEAFF. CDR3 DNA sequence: TGTGCCAGCAGCGCCGATTTTGGGTGGAGCACTGAAGCTTTCTTT.